This T cell receptor beta chain was identified during a study of T cells in Graves' hyperthyroidism and ophthalmopathy. Across 18 months, stable Graves' hyperthyroidism was marked by no progression to ophthalmopathy. TCR beta CDR3 regions were amplified from RNA. HTBI primers were employed in a first-round RT-PCR of the TCR CDR3. MiXCR, applied by TCRdb to the multiplex PCR reads, yields one record per CDR3 protein. Of under 350,000 distinct CDR3 sequences listed, about 20% are singletons. This clonotype was seen a few times. No antigen is known for it. Notes on the study in general: The model foresaw ophthalmopathy a median around 6.8 months prior to onset. Most thyroid clonotypes expanded above 0.001 were also detected in blood.

This CDR3 is 16 amino acids long. Germline CDR1 reads KGHSH; CDR2 reads LQKENI. Trimming at V came to 5 bases and at J to 7 bases, leaving 11 bases not matched to a gene. The sequencing sample was made of blood. V is TRBV18 and J is TRBJ2-2; 9 nucleotides line up with TRBD1. The TCR sequence derives from a woman aged 45-65 years with Graves' hyperthyroidism. The CDR3 sequence is CASSAEPGQGDGELFF. As DNA, the CDR3 is TGTGCCAGCTCAGCAGAGCCGGGACAGGGTGACGGGGAGCTGTTTTTT.